This T cell receptor beta chain is drawn from a study of T cell responses to AZD1222 COVID-19 vaccine. Pooling of second doses given at about 4 or about 12 weeks was done. General study findings and limits: Scientists sampled the repertoires only once the peak T cell response had passed. Within unmutated variant regions lay the reported targets of nearly half of spike-specific TCRs.

Germline loops: CDR1 MNHNY, CDR2 SVGAGI (reference sequence). This CDR3 comprises 13 residues. V was clipped by 4 bases and J by 0 bases, with 6 bases between them. Sequencing was performed with immunoSEQ multiplex PCR; in TCRdb, only in-frame clones are kept and a portion is missing. The profile shows roughly 140,000 clones, approximately 90% of them singletons. About this clone: The antigen is unknown.

The clonotype originates from an adult who received the AZD1222 COVID-19 vaccine. The rearrangement joins TRBV6-6 to TRBJ2-5, with D perhaps TRBD1 (5 bases). Sequencing was performed on peripheral blood, taken 28 days after the second AZD1222 dose. This CDR3 is CASSWGNQETQYF. The CDR3 nucleotides read TGTGCCAGCAGTTGGGGCAACCAAGAGACCCAGTACTTC.